This T cell receptor beta chain originates from a study of T cell repertoires in aging, cancer and after chemotherapy. Study-wide findings and caveats: Across the chemotherapy interval, each cancer cohort showed higher median generation probability, suggesting thymic rebound.

A mixed TRB-A/B primer pool amplified rearranged TRB by multiplex touch-down PCR. TCRdb re-called the multiplex PCR reads through MiXCR, storing one row per CDR3 protein. The repertoire holds about 3,000 distinct CDR3 sequences, with about 30% as singletons. The template was genomic DNA from peripheral blood, not RNA. Worth noting for this clonotype: Its target is not known.

This CDR3 has 13 amino acids. Germline values: CDR1 MDHEN, CDR2 SYDVKM. V shed 7 bases and J shed 6 bases, with 13 bases lying between them. The material sequenced was blood. The clonotype was recovered from a human donor in good health. V is TRBV28 and J is TRBJ2-1; D remains unclear. This CDR3 is CASTVASFNEQFF. CDR3 in DNA: TGTGCCAGCACGGTGGCCTCGTTCAATGAGCAGTTCTTC. Supplemented by reference TRBV28 and TRBJ2-1, the full variable domain reads DVKVTQSSRYLVKRTGEKVFLECVQDMDHENMFWYRQDPGLGLRLIYFSYDVKMKEKGDIPEGYSVSREKKERFSLILESASTNQTSMYLCASTVASFNEQFFGPGTRLTVL.